These 8 T cell receptor beta chains were sequenced from one sample in a study of siplizumab effects on memory and regulatory T cells. Produced via immunoSEQ multiplex PCR; TCRdb's table is partial and in-frame only. The sample consists of about 82,000 clones, around 90% of them appearing once. Sequencing input: Tregs sorted from blood. The source is a human donor in good health.

The chain combines TRBV7-6 with TRBJ2-1; D perhaps matches TRBD2 (5 bases). This CDR3 comprises 14 residues. Germline CDR1 is SGHVS and CDR2 is FNYEAQ. Trimming pared 3 bases from V and 2 bases from J, leaving 8 bases between. Written as DNA, the CDR3 is TGTGCCAGCAGCTTTGGAGGCACCTACAATGAGCAGTTCTTC. Residues: CASSFGGTYNEQFF.

This clone was observed a single time. V gene TRBV20-1 combines with J gene TRBJ1-4; the D is unclear. Germline assignment: CDR1 DFQATT and CDR2 SNEGSKA (reference sequence). The CDR3 is 10 residues long. V lost 6 bases, J lost 5 bases, and 4 bases lay in between. CDR3 loop: CSALNEKLFF. In DNA form, the CDR3 reads TGCAGTGCACTGAATGAAAAACTGTTTTTT.

The chain joins TRBV11-3 to TRBJ2-1; D might be TRBD2 (5 bases). V lost 0 bases to trimming and J lost 0 bases, with 6 bases between them. Germline lookup yields CDR1 SGHNT and CDR2 YENEEA. This CDR3 contains 15 residues. Here the CDR3 reads CASSLEGSSYNEQFF. The CDR3 DNA reads TGTGCCAGCAGCTTAGAGGGGAGCTCCTACAATGAGCAGTTCTTC.

The chain has TRBV2 and TRBJ2-7, with D possibly matching TRBD2 (5 bases). From germline, CDR1 is SNHLY and CDR2 FYNNEI. The germline V and J ends were trimmed by 7 bases and 6 bases, with 13 bases remaining between them. The CDR3 is made up of 12 amino acids. Here the CDR3 DNA reads TGTGCCAGCACTGCGGGTTGGGCCGAGCAGTACTTC. It yields the protein CASTAGWAEQYF.

This clone is judged medium-sized. The V gene is TRBV19, the J gene TRBJ1-5; perhaps TRBD1 as D (6 bases). Trimming removed 9 bases at V and 1 base at J, with 7 bases between. The CDR3 is made up of 12 amino acids. Germline V gene lookup returns CDR1 LNHDA and CDR2 SQIVND (reference sequence). CDR3: CASDRSNQPQHF. DNA for the CDR3: TGTGCCAGCGACAGGAGCAATCAGCCCCAGCATTTT.

The rearrangement uses TRBV15 and TRBJ1-3; D gene uncertain. Germline values: CDR1 LNHNV, CDR2 YYDKDF (reference sequence). V shed 0 bases and J shed 0 bases, with 6 bases lying between them. The CDR3 contains 15 residues. DNA of the CDR3: TGTGCCACCAGCAGAGATCTCACCTCTGGAAACACCATATATTTT. This gives the protein CATSRDLTSGNTIYF.

The chain is built from TRBV19 and TRBJ2-6, with D maybe TRBD1 (6 bases). CDR3 length equals 15 residues. Per the germline V gene, CDR1 is LNHDA and CDR2 is SQIVND (reference sequence). V was clipped by 6 bases and J by 2 bases, with 11 bases between them. Here the CDR3 reads CASRDRQPGANVLTF. The CDR3 bases are TGTGCCAGTAGGGACAGACAGCCTGGGGCCAACGTCCTGACTTTC.

As for this clone: At one boundary the junction diverges from the germline segment, which might be a read error. The chain joins TRBV27 to TRBJ1-2; D gene unclear. The CDR3 is made up of 15 amino acids. Germline-derived CDR1 and CDR2 are MNHEY and SMNVEV (reference sequence). The CDR3, as DNA: TGTGCCAGCGGTTTTTTTGCTAGGGCCTCCCATGGCTACACCTTC. This encodes CASGFFARASHGYTF.